Below are 17 T cell receptor beta chains sequenced from a single sample in a study of T cell changes during pregnancy in multiple sclerosis. Assay used: immunoSEQ multiplex PCR; TCRdb lists only in-frame clones, some missing. The profile covers just over 55,000 clones, with 85% to 95% appearing a single time and around 3.5% taken by the ten largest. Sequencing was performed on peripheral blood, taken after pregnancy. These TCRs come from a female donor in good health, enrolled as a control in a pregnancy study.

J is TRBJ2-3 and V is TRBV4-1; 9 nucleotides align to TRBD2. Germline V CDR1 and CDR2: MGHRA, YSYEKL. The ends lost 3 bases at V and 6 bases at J; junction bases unmatched: 4. This CDR3 contains 14 residues. CDR3 coding DNA: TGCGCCAGCAGCCAGGCGGGGGGGGTTGATACGCAGTATTTT. Its translation is CASSQAGGVDTQYF.

The V gene is TRBV5-4, the J gene TRBJ2-1; maybe TRBD2 (5 bases). Germline V gives CDR1 SGHNT, CDR2 YYREEE (reference sequence). The CDR3 sequence is 15 residues long. V was shortened by 0 bases and J by 6 bases, with 13 bases between the two germline ends. This CDR3 is CASSLGRSVFNEQFF. The CDR3 nucleotides read TGTGCCAGCAGCTTGGGGAGGTCGGTATTCAATGAGCAGTTCTTC.

The chain joins TRBV10-2 to TRBJ1-5; 7 bases are a match to TRBD1. This CDR3 is 15 amino acids long. In germline, CDR1 is WSHSY, CDR2 SAAADI. V was clipped by 6 bases and J by 1 base; unmatched bases: 6. CDR3 loop: CASREATGSNQPQHF. CDR3 DNA: TGCGCCAGCAGGGAGGCGACAGGGAGCAATCAGCCCCAGCATTTT.

This chain joins TRBV4-2 and TRBJ2-6, with a weak D call TRBD2 (6 bases). Germline V gene lookup returns CDR1 LGHNA and CDR2 YNFKEQ. The CDR3 runs 18 residues. The V end was cut by 4 bases, the J end by 0 bases, with 16 bases between. CDR3 sequence (DNA): TGTGCCAGCAGCCCGCCGGGAGCGGGCTACTCTGGGGCCAACGTCCTGACTTTC. Protein: CASSPPGAGYSGANVLTF.

CDR3 nucleotide sequence: TGTGCCAGCAGTTTGACAGGGAATAATCAGCCCCAGCATTTT. Protein product: CASSLTGNNQPQHF. This chain connects TRBV6-1 to TRBJ1-5, with 7 bases lining up with TRBD1. Per the germline V gene, CDR1 is MNHNS and CDR2 is SASEGT. This CDR3 spans 14 amino acids. The V and J ends lost 5 bases and 4 bases, in that order; junction bases with no gene match: 5.

V is TRBV27 and J is TRBJ2-1; D is undetermined. Germline V gene lookup returns CDR1 MNHEY and CDR2 SMNVEV (reference sequence). V was trimmed by 0 bases and J by 2 bases, leaving 17 bases between them. The CDR3 extends over 18 amino acids. The CDR3 here is CASSLSYIGNPPYNEQFF. CDR3 nucleotides: TGTGCCAGCAGTTTATCGTATATCGGTAATCCCCCCTACAATGAGCAGTTCTTC.

The chain uses TRBV11-2 and TRBJ2-2; 10 bases agree with TRBD2. The trim removed 5 bases at V and 6 bases at J, leaving 9 bases unmatched. This CDR3 contains 16 residues. Germline CDR1 and CDR2: SGHAT and FQNNGV. The CDR3 DNA sequence: TGTGCCAGCAGCCCGCAGAGCGGGGGGGCCCCCGGGGAGCTGTTTTTT. It translates to CASSPQSGGAPGELFF.

This chain connects TRBV13 to TRBJ2-5, with a possible D match to TRBD2 (5 bases). Germline values: CDR1 PRHDT, CDR2 FYEKMQ (reference sequence). Trimming removed 5 bases at V and 5 bases at J, with 12 bases between. This CDR3 has 13 amino acids. CDR3 region: CASSEGVEETQYF. In nucleotides, the CDR3 is TGTGCCAGCAGCGAGGGAGTTGAGGAGACCCAGTACTTC. The whole variable domain, filled in from reference TRBV13 and TRBJ2-5, reads AAGVIQSPRHLIKEKRETATLKCYPIPRHDTVYWYQQGPGQDPQFLISFYEKMQSDKGSIPDRFSAQQFSDYHSELNMSSLELGDSALYFCASSEGVEETQYFGPGTRLLVL.

This chain joins TRBV5-8 and TRBJ2-4; 9 bases are a match to TRBD1. The CDR3 loop spans 19 amino acids. V trimming: 4 bases; J trimming: 7 bases; junction bases outside the gene matches: 21. Germline assignment: CDR1 SGHTS and CDR2 YDEGEE. This chain's CDR3 is CASSQSRDRDLGLGNIQYF. The CDR3 DNA follows: TGTGCCAGCAGCCAGTCCCGGGACAGGGATCTGGGGCTAGGGAACATTCAGTACTTC.

This clone was detected only a few times. This sequence joins TRBV7-9 and TRBJ1-1; D is uncertain. Germline loops: CDR1 SEHNR, CDR2 FQNEAQ (reference sequence). The CDR3 is 14 amino acids. Trimming stripped 5 bases from V and 0 bases from J, with 10 bases between. The CDR3 DNA reads as TGTGCCAGCAGCGAAAAAACAGTGAACACTGAAGCTTTCTTT. It encodes CASSEKTVNTEAFF.

The chain has TRBV9 and TRBJ2-5, with D unresolved. Germline CDR1 reads SGDLS; CDR2 reads YYNGEE. CDR3 length: 13 residues. With 0 bases removed from V and 3 bases from J, the gap between germline ends came to 6 bases. CDR3: CASSVVGEETQYF. The CDR3 nucleotides read TGTGCCAGCAGCGTAGTCGGAGAAGAGACCCAGTACTTC.

The CDR3 loop is CASSPTVNEQFF. The CDR3 nucleotides read TGTGCCAGCAGTCCGACAGTGAATGAGCAGTTCTTC. The chain combines TRBV6-6 with TRBJ2-1; weak D call: TRBD1 (5 bases). CDR1 and CDR2 from the germline V gene are MNHNY and SVGAGI (reference sequence). V gave up 5 bases and J gave up 7 bases, with 9 bases separating them. The CDR3 consists of 12 residues.

This chain joins TRBV11-2 and TRBJ1-1; TRBD1 might be the D (5 bases). V was shortened by 2 bases and J by 7 bases, with 17 bases between the two germline ends. CDR1 and CDR2 (germline): SGHAT, FQNNGV. The CDR3 totals 15 residues. CDR3 DNA sequence: TGTGCCAGCAGCTTACAGGACACAGCTGCCTATGAAGCTTTCTTT. Protein: CASSLQDTAAYEAFF. Full variable domain (rest looked up from reference TRBV11-2 and TRBJ1-1): EAGVAQSPRYKIIEKRQSVAFWCNPISGHATLYWYQQILGQGPKLLIQFQNNGVVDDSQLPKDRFSAERLKGVDSTLKIQPAKLEDSAVYLCASSLQDTAAYEAFFGQGTRLTVV.

The chain is built from TRBV6-6 and TRBJ1-5; D is perhaps TRBD1 (6 bases). V shed 5 bases and J shed 4 bases, with 15 bases lying between them. Per germline, CDR1 MNHNY and CDR2 SVGAGI (reference sequence). CDR3 length equals 15 residues. CDR3 nucleotide sequence: TGTGCCAGCAGTGGACAAGGGGGGGGGAATCAGCCCCAGCATTTT. This codes for CASSGQGGGNQPQHF.

J is TRBJ2-3 and V is TRBV11-3; D unresolved. The CDR3 runs 15 residues. Germline CDR1 and CDR2: SGHNT and YENEEA. Trimming left V 4 bases short and J 4 bases short, with 15 bases between. The CDR3, as DNA: TGTGCCAGCAGCTCCCGACGGCTGCAGGCAGATACGCAGTATTTT. This gives the protein CASSSRRLQADTQYF.

The chain has TRBV9 and TRBJ2-1; the D gene is possibly TRBD2 (5 bases). Germline V lookup: CDR1 SGDLS, CDR2 YYNGEE. This CDR3 is built from 15 residues. Trimming stripped 0 bases from V and 3 bases from J, with 10 bases between. The CDR3 coding sequence is TGTGCCAGCAGCGTAGACCCCGGGGTCTACAATGAGCAGTTCTTC. Its protein product is CASSVDPGVYNEQFF.

The chain uses TRBV2 and TRBJ1-5; D is possibly TRBD1 (5 bases). Per germline, CDR1 SNHLY and CDR2 FYNNEI. The CDR3 sequence is 14 residues long. The ends were cut back, 8 bases at V and 4 bases at J, with 15 bases in the middle. CDR3 residues: CASQRAGTNQPQHF. The CDR3 DNA reads as TGTGCCAGCCAAAGAGCAGGGACTAATCAGCCCCAGCATTTT.